The rows below give T cell receptor beta chains drawn from one sample of a study of T cells in Graves' hyperthyroidism and ophthalmopathy. TCRdb used MiXCR to reprocess the multiplex PCR reads, holding one entry per CDR3 protein. This repertoire shows about 640,000 distinct CDR3 sequences, roughly 46% found once; its top ten account for less than 9%. Material: peripheral blood or thyroid tissue (not recorded which). The receptor set was obtained from an adult man with Graves' disease, either hyperthyroidism or ophthalmopathy (not recorded which). Both conserved end residues are part of each CDR3. A D gene is named only where the DNA matches it firmly. Size is omitted from some rows. Given values are once, few, many or a class for expanded clones.

>TRBJ1-1|.|.|TRBV12-3/TRBV12-4
CASSSIGGSVTEAFF
TGTGCCAGCAGCTCGATCGGGGGGAGTGTCACTGAAGCTTTCTTT
>TRBJ1-5|.|.|TRBV20-1
CSATSRYSNQPQHF
TGCAGTGCTACCAGCCGCTATAGCAATCAGCCCCAGCATTTT
>TRBJ1-1|.|.|TRBV10-3
CAISEAPTRHTEAFF
TGTGCCATCAGTGAAGCACCGACACGGCACACTGAAGCTTTCTTT
>TRBJ1-2|.|.|TRBV9
CASSVERGSGYTF
TGTGCCAGCAGCGTTGAACGGGGTAGTGGCTACACCTTC
>TRBJ2-7|.|TRBD1|TRBV7-3
CASSSPDRGNYEQYF
TGTGCCAGCAGCTCCCCGGACAGGGGAAACTACGAGCAGTACTTC
>TRBJ2-2|once|TRBD2|TRBV7-2
CASSLAILAGGFTGELFF
TGTGCCAGCAGCTTAGCGATATTAGCGGGGGGGTTCACCGGGGAGCTGTTTTTT
>TRBJ1-2|.|.|TRBV9
CVSSAQGLGSSESYGYTF
TGTGTCAGCAGCGCCCAGGGACTAGGATCTTCTGAGAGCTATGGCTACACCTTC
>TRBJ1-1|.|.|TRBV10-2
CASSDRRAAEAFF
TGCGCCAGCAGCGATCGCAGGGCAGCTGAAGCTTTCTTT
>TRBJ2-7|.|.|TRBV7-9
CASSPAGLSSYEQYF
TGTGCCAGCAGCCCTGCTGGACTCAGCTCCTACGAGCAGTACTTC
>TRBJ2-5|.|TRBD1|TRBV7-8
CASSSAGTGVETQYF
TGTGCCAGCAGCTCCGCCGGGACAGGGGTAGAGACCCAGTACTTC
>TRBJ1-1|many|.|TRBV7-9
CASSLALQGTEAFF
TGTGCCAGCAGCTTAGCTCTTCAGGGTACTGAAGCTTTCTTT
>TRBJ1-1|.|TRBD1|TRBV2
CASSGARGMTEAFF
TGTGCCAGCAGTGGGGCCAGGGGGATGACTGAAGCTTTCTTT
>TRBJ1-1|.|.|TRBV6-1
CASSKTEMGTEAFF
TGTGCCAGCAGCAAGACAGAGATGGGGACTGAAGCTTTCTTT
>TRBJ2-7|many|.|TRBV9
CASSVGYEQYF
TGTGCCAGCAGCGTAGGTTACGAGCAGTACTTC
>TRBJ1-1|.|TRBD1|TRBV12-3/TRBV12-4
CASRNRDRGRRTEAFF
TGTGCCAGCAGAAACCGGGACAGGGGGCGTCGAACTGAAGCTTTCTTT
>TRBJ1-3|many|.|TRBV2
CASSEGQVSGNTIYF
TGTGCCAGCAGTGAGGGTCAGGTCTCTGGAAACACCATATATTTT
>TRBJ1-6|many|.|TRBV7-2
CASSLNRDNSPLHF
TGTGCCAGCAGCCTAAACCGGGACAATTCACCCCTCCACTTT
>TRBJ2-7|.|.|TRBV10-3
CASTTGQGTGEQYF
TGTGCCAGCACCACGGGGCAGGGAACAGGCGAGCAGTACTTC
>TRBJ2-7|.|TRBD1|TRBV7-2
CASSPQGDEQYF
TGTGCCAGCAGCCCTCAGGGGGATGAGCAGTACTTC
>TRBJ1-2|many|TRBD1|TRBV2
CASVRQGFDYGYTF
TGTGCCAGCGTTCGACAGGGGTTTGACTATGGCTACACCTTC
>TRBJ2-7|few|TRBD2|TRBV4-2
CASSQARLAGYEQYF
TGTGCCAGCAGCCAAGCAAGACTAGCGGGCTACGAGCAGTACTTC
>TRBJ2-7|.|.|TRBV10-3
CASSAQEDGGYEQYF
TGTGCCAGCAGTGCCCAAGAGGACGGGGGTTACGAGCAGTACTTC
>TRBJ2-7|.|.|TRBV4-2
CASIHGQREQYF
TGTGCCAGCATCCACGGACAGCGCGAGCAGTACTTC
>TRBJ1-5|.|TRBD1|TRBV6-4
CASSDSTQGVGQPQHF
TGTGCCAGCAGTGATTCCACACAGGGGGTTGGTCAGCCCCAGCATTTT
>TRBJ2-7|once|TRBD2|TRBV7-2
CASSLALAGGHGQYF
TGTGCCAGCAGCTTAGCGCTAGCGGGAGGGCACGGGCAGTACTTC
>TRBJ1-2|.|TRBD1|TRBV2
CASNPFVEQGIGYGYTF
TGTGCCAGCAATCCCTTTGTTGAACAGGGGATTGGCTATGGCTACACCTTC
>TRBJ1-1|many|.|TRBV10-3
CAIGEGDTEAFF
TGTGCCATTGGGGAGGGGGACACTGAAGCTTTCTTT
>TRBJ2-7|many|.|TRBV2
CASRNPPSYEQYF
TGTGCCAGCAGGAACCCACCCTCCTACGAGCAGTACTTC
>TRBJ1-1|many|.|TRBV2
CATSGRMNTEAFF
TGTGCCACCAGTGGGCGGATGAACACTGAAGCTTTCTTT
>TRBJ2-7|few|.|TRBV15
CATTTGRSGNEQYF
TGTGCCACCACAACAGGGAGATCGGGAAACGAGCAGTACTTC
>TRBJ2-7|.|.|TRBV5-1
CASSQALGRDEQYF
TGCGCCAGCAGCCAAGCGCTCGGCAGAGACGAGCAGTACTTC
>TRBJ1-1|few|.|TRBV2
CASSVVGRDTEAFF
TGTGCCAGCAGTGTAGTGGGGCGAGATACTGAAGCTTTCTTT
>TRBJ1-1|many|.|TRBV25-1
CASSDTGLNTEAFF
TGTGCCAGCAGTGACACGGGTTTGAACACTGAAGCTTTCTTT
>TRBJ2-1|few|TRBD2|TRBV7-9
CASSLIGTSETREQFF
TGTGCCAGCAGCTTAATAGGGACTAGCGAGACACGAGAGCAGTTCTTC
>TRBJ2-5|many|.|TRBV7-3
CASSLTTGSEETQYF
TGTGCCAGCAGCTTAACCACAGGGTCTGAAGAGACCCAGTACTTC
>TRBJ2-2|.|.|TRBV10-3
CAIRGNRAGELFF
TGTGCCATCAGGGGTAACAGGGCCGGGGAGCTGTTTTTT
>TRBJ1-2|.|TRBD1|TRBV29-1
CSVEWDRSYGYTF
TGCAGCGTTGAGTGGGACAGGTCGTATGGCTACACCTTC
>TRBJ2-7|many|TRBD2|TRBV7-2
CASSTPSGSSYEQYF
TGTGCCAGCAGCACCCCTAGCGGGAGCTCCTACGAGCAGTACTTC
>TRBJ1-6|few|TRBD1|TRBV7-8
CASSLGGQGWYNSPLHF
TGTGCCAGCAGCTTGGGCGGACAGGGGTGGTACAATTCACCCCTCCACTTT
>TRBJ2-5|many|.|TRBV2
CASTSEIPYQETQYF
TGTGCCAGCACTTCGGAGATACCCTACCAAGAGACCCAGTACTTC